Below are 28 T cell receptor beta chains sequenced from a single sample in a study of shared clonotypes between healthy human individuals. The table came from immunoSEQ multiplex PCR; TCRdb's copy has only in-frame clones and leaves some out. The sample lists around 2.5 million clones; approximately 94% were seen once. Sequencing was carried out using naive CD4+ T cells from PBMCs. The subset here: CD45RA+ positively selected. The receptors originated from a man younger than 35 in good health. Some clones in this sample may be carry-over from other donors' samples.

A word on this clone: This CDR3 is also generated by other DNA sequences in the sample. The J gene is TRBJ1-2, the V gene TRBV10-3; TRBD1 might be the D (6 bases). CDR3 length equals 14 residues. Trimming removed 3 bases from V and 2 bases from J, with 10 bases in between. Germline CDR1 and CDR2: ENHRY and SYGVKD. This CDR3 is CAISEGGGNYGYTF. The CDR3 DNA is TGTGCCATCAGTGAAGGGGGAGGGAACTATGGCTACACCTTC.

The chain has TRBV4-1 and TRBJ1-2; D unclear. The germline V gene has CDR1 MGHRA and CDR2 YSYEKL. This CDR3 comprises 14 residues. V lost 1 base and J 4 bases, leaving 10 bases between the germline ends. CDR3 residues: CASSQAGTVYGYTF. The CDR3 region has the DNA TGCGCCAGCAGCCAAGCGGGCACCGTCTATGGCTACACCTTC.

The CDR3 region has the DNA TGTGCCAGCAGTGAGGGGGACGGTGGACGCTATGGCTACACCTTC. Protein: CASSEGDGGRYGYTF. The gene calls are TRBV6-4 and TRBJ1-2; D may be TRBD1 (5 bases). Germline V gives CDR1 MRHNA, CDR2 SNTAGT. CDR3 size: 15 residues. V gave up 3 bases and J gave up 4 bases, with 15 bases separating them.

This clone has a single count. The genes are TRBV4-1 and TRBJ2-1; 8 nucleotides match TRBD2. The V gene end was trimmed by 2 bases and the J gene end by 6 bases; junction bases not matched to a gene: 9. The CDR3 totals 16 residues. Germline V gene data show CDR1 as MGHRA and CDR2 as YSYEKL. CDR3 DNA: TGCGCCAGCAGCCAAATCTCCACGGGAGGGGTCAATGAGCAGTTCTTC. Translated, it gives CASSQISTGGVNEQFF.

This clone was found once. The chain links TRBV18 to TRBJ1-2; 7 positions match TRBD1. The CDR3 is 15 residues long. V gave up 3 bases and J gave up 2 bases; unmatched junction bases: 6. CDR1 is KGHSH and CDR2 is LQKENI in the germline V gene. The CDR3 spells CASSPKGQTNYGYTF. In DNA form, the CDR3 reads TGTGCCAGCTCACCCAAGGGACAGACCAACTATGGCTACACCTTC.

The CDR3 loop is CASNSRGPPDTQYF. Here the CDR3 DNA reads TGCGCCAGCAACTCTAGGGGGCCCCCAGATACGCAGTATTTT. V usage is TRBV5-1 and J usage is TRBJ2-3, with 7 positions matching TRBD1. Per the germline V gene, CDR1 is SGHRS and CDR2 is YFSETQ. This CDR3 has 14 residues. V trimming: 6 bases; J trimming: 4 bases; junction bases outside the gene matches: 8.

The rearrangement uses TRBV29-1 and TRBJ2-5; D is undetermined. The CDR3 sequence is 12 residues long. Trimming removed 5 bases from V and 7 bases from J, with 14 bases in between. From germline, CDR1 is SQVTM and CDR2 ANQGSEA. CDR3: CSVRWGKGTQYF. CDR3 nucleotide sequence: TGCAGCGTTAGGTGGGGAAAAGGGACCCAGTACTTC.

This clone was found once. V usage is TRBV6-1 and J usage is TRBJ2-3; D call uncertain. There are 13 residues in the CDR3. V shed 5 bases and J shed 1 base, with 7 bases lying between them. Germline V lookup: CDR1 MNHNS, CDR2 SASEGT. Written as DNA, the CDR3 is TGTGCCAGCAGTAGGTCTGGCACAGATACGCAGTATTTT. As protein: CASSRSGTDTQYF.

This clone was detected once. The V and J genes are TRBV2 and TRBJ1-5; D not certain. CDR1 is SNHLY, CDR2 FYNNEI, per germline. This CDR3 has 14 residues. Between the trimmed V and J ends, which lost 4 bases and 5 bases, there was a span of 12 bases. The CDR3 reads CASSGLGAYQPQHF. The CDR3 region has the DNA TGTGCCAGCAGTGGGCTAGGTGCGTATCAGCCCCAGCATTTT.

This clone was seen just once. The J gene is TRBJ2-1, the V gene TRBV7-9; no firm D call. The V gene lost 3 bases and the J gene lost 5 bases, with 17 bases spanning the gap. This CDR3 is built from 16 residues. CDR1 and CDR2 from the germline V gene are SEHNR and FQNEAQ (reference sequence). CDR3 nucleotides: TGTGCCAGCAGCTTTCTTGTGGGCTGGGAACACAATGAGCAGTTCTTC. Its translation: CASSFLVGWEHNEQFF. The full variable domain, completed using reference TRBV7-9 and TRBJ2-1, is DTGVSQNPRHKITKRGQNVTFRCDPISEHNRLYWYRQTLGQGPEFLTYFQNEAQLEKSRLLSDRFSAERPKGSFSTLEIQRTEQGDSAMYLCASSFLVGWEHNEQFFGPGTRLTVL.

The chain uses TRBV7-3 and TRBJ2-1; a weak D match, TRBD2 (6 bases). With 3 bases removed from V and 5 bases from J, the gap between germline ends came to 14 bases. This CDR3 has 15 amino acids. Germline V gene data show CDR1 as SGHTA and CDR2 as FQGTGA. Here the CDR3 reads CASSFGTAGNNEQFF. DNA for the CDR3: TGTGCCAGCAGCTTCGGGACTGCAGGAAACAATGAGCAGTTCTTC.

Turning to this clone: Other nucleotide sequences from this sample produce the same CDR3. This chain joins TRBV6-5 and TRBJ1-4, with D unclear. With 6 bases removed from V and 0 bases from J, the gap between germline ends came to 11 bases. CDR3 size: 15 residues. The V gene's germline CDR1 is MNHEY and CDR2 SVGAGI. The CDR3 reads CASSPGGATNEKLFF. The DNA of the CDR3 is TGTGCCAGCAGCCCCGGCGGGGCAACTAATGAAAAACTGTTTTTT.

This chain joins TRBV7-2 and TRBJ1-2; 7 positions match TRBD1. The length of the CDR3 is 13 residues. Trimming at V came to 6 bases and at J to 9 bases, leaving 10 bases not matched to a gene. Looked up from germline, CDR1 is SGHTA and CDR2 is FQGNSA. CDR3 in amino acids: CASRRQGLGSYTF. The CDR3 DNA follows: TGTGCCAGCAGGCGACAGGGCTTGGGGAGCTACACCTTC.

CDR3 DNA: TGTGCCACCAGCAGACCGAGTGCTCTCCGGGATGAAAAACTGTTTTTT. Encoded protein: CATSRPSALRDEKLFF. V is TRBV15 and J is TRBJ1-4; D is uncertain. With 2 bases removed from V and 6 bases from J, the gap between germline ends came to 16 bases. The CDR3 consists of 16 residues. The V gene's germline CDR1 is LNHNV and CDR2 YYDKDF (reference sequence).

In its sample, this clone was seen a few times. The chain combines TRBV19 with TRBJ1-4, with D perhaps TRBD1 (5 bases). Trimming left V 6 bases short and J 8 bases short, with 13 bases between. The CDR3 length is 13 residues. CDR1 is LNHDA and CDR2 is SQIVND in the germline V gene (reference sequence). The CDR3 DNA reads as TGTGCCAGTAGCGAACAGGTTGGGGAAAAACTGTTTTTT. Translated, it gives CASSEQVGEKLFF.

V and J are TRBV11-2 and TRBJ2-7; D remains ambiguous. There are 14 residues in the CDR3. Trimming shortened V by 1 base and J by 0 bases, and 7 bases separated the two germline ends. CDR1 SGHAT and CDR2 FQNNGV come from the germline V gene. CDR3 in DNA: TGTGCCAGCAGCTTAGGCGTAAGCTCCTACGAGCAGTACTTC. This encodes CASSLGVSSYEQYF.

This chain joins TRBV9 and TRBJ2-7; possibly TRBD1 or TRBD2 for D (6 bases each). Germline V gene sequence: CDR1 SGDLS, CDR2 YYNGEE. This CDR3 is 15 amino acids long. V shed 4 bases and J shed 4 bases, with 18 bases lying between them. CDR3 in amino acids: CASSPHKGEDYEQYF. Written as DNA, the CDR3 is TGTGCCAGCAGCCCCCATAAGGGGGAGGATTACGAGCAGTACTTC.

This sequence joins TRBV2 and TRBJ2-3; D is ambiguous. The CDR3 contains 14 residues. Between the trimmed V and J ends, which lost 4 bases and 4 bases, there was a span of 12 bases. Germline V lookup: CDR1 SNHLY, CDR2 FYNNEI. Here the CDR3 reads CASSVSPVPDTQYF. CDR3 bases: TGTGCCAGCAGTGTGAGCCCGGTCCCAGATACGCAGTATTTT.

The CDR3 DNA reads TGTGCCAGCTCACCACCGAACGGGCGCCACTCCCAAGAGACCCAGTACTTC. Protein sequence: CASSPPNGRHSQETQYF. The rearrangement uses TRBV18 and TRBJ2-5; no clear D gene. Germline assignment: CDR1 KGHSH and CDR2 LQKENI. The CDR3 runs 17 residues. The V and J ends lost 0 bases and 1 base respectively, with 15 bases between them.

This clone was recorded only once. The V gene is TRBV15, the J gene TRBJ2-1; TRBD2 is a possible D gene (5 bases). The CDR3 spans 14 residues. V shed 1 base and J shed 9 bases, with 13 bases lying between them. Germline loops: CDR1 LNHNV, CDR2 YYDKDF (reference sequence). The CDR3 sequence: CATSRGHERGEQFF. The CDR3 DNA reads as TGTGCCACCAGCAGAGGACATGAACGGGGTGAGCAGTTCTTC.

As regards this clone: Distinct nucleotide sequences in the sample also encode this CDR3. The V and J genes are TRBV18 and TRBJ2-3, with D unclear. CDR3 length: 13 residues. Looked up from germline, CDR1 is KGHSH and CDR2 is LQKENI. V was cut by 3 bases and J by 2 bases, with 6 bases left in between. DNA of the CDR3: TGTGCCAGCTCACCCCCCTCCACAGATACGCAGTATTTT. This codes for CASSPPSTDTQYF.

The rearrangement links TRBV9 to TRBJ2-1, with 14 bases matching TRBD2. Trimming cost V 4 bases and J 8 bases; bases outside gene matches: 17. The CDR3 runs to 19 residues. Germline assignment: CDR1 SGDLS and CDR2 YYNGEE. DNA for the CDR3: TGTGCCAGCAGCCCCATTACTCCAGGACTAGCGGGAGGTTTCCATGAGCAGTTCTTC. This encodes CASSPITPGLAGGFHEQFF.

V usage is TRBV2 and J usage is TRBJ2-5; D not certain. The DNA end is more similar to TRBJ2-7, so the J call may be wrong. Germline values: CDR1 SNHLY, CDR2 FYNNEI. The CDR3 has 11 residues. CDR3 in amino acids: CASSQVAEQYF. In nucleotides, the CDR3 is TGTGCCAGCAGTCAAGTAGCCGAGCAGTACTTC.

A few counts support this clone. J is TRBJ1-1 and V is TRBV28; no reliable D call. Germline V gene data show CDR1 as MDHEN and CDR2 as SYDVKM. This CDR3 is 13 amino acids long. V gave up 6 bases and J gave up 2 bases, with 10 bases separating them. CDR3 bases: TGTGCCAGCAGGAACAGAATTAACACTGAAGCTTTCTTT. It yields the protein CASRNRINTEAFF.

In its sample, this clone was seen a few times. The chain uses TRBV30 and TRBJ1-2; 8 nucleotides match TRBD1. Germline V gene data show CDR1 as GTSNPN and CDR2 as SVGIG (reference sequence). Trimming took 7 bases from V and 10 from J; bases not matched to a gene: 8. The CDR3 length is 11 residues. The CDR3 region has the DNA TGTGCCTCCGGGACAGGCCCCCTCTACACCTTC. This codes for CASGTGPLYTF.

The gene calls are TRBV28 and TRBJ2-5, with 8 bases lining up with TRBD2. CDR1 and CDR2 from the germline V gene are MDHEN and SYDVKM. This CDR3 region has 15 residues. V trimming: 3 bases; J trimming: 5 bases; junction bases outside the gene matches: 8. CDR3 nucleotides: TGTGCCAGCAGTTTTGAAGGACTAGCTATGGAGACCCAGTACTTC. The encoded protein is CASSFEGLAMETQYF.

V gene TRBV5-7 combines with J gene TRBJ2-7; D remains unclear. TRBV5-7 is designated an ORF whose function remains uncertain. This CDR3 is 15 amino acids long. V was shortened by 0 bases and J by 4 bases, with 14 bases between the two germline ends. CDR3 protein: CASSLAPGPDYEQYF. The CDR3 DNA is TGTGCCAGCAGCTTGGCCCCGGGCCCCGATTACGAGCAGTACTTC.

V usage is TRBV28 and J usage is TRBJ2-1; 14 nucleotides align to TRBD2. Per the germline V gene, CDR1 is MDHEN and CDR2 is SYDVKM. The ends lost 6 bases at V and 8 bases at J; junction bases unmatched: 6. This CDR3 has 15 amino acids. This CDR3 reads CASSRTSGRIDEQFF. The CDR3 bases are TGTGCCAGCAGCCGGACTAGCGGGAGGATCGATGAGCAGTTCTTC.